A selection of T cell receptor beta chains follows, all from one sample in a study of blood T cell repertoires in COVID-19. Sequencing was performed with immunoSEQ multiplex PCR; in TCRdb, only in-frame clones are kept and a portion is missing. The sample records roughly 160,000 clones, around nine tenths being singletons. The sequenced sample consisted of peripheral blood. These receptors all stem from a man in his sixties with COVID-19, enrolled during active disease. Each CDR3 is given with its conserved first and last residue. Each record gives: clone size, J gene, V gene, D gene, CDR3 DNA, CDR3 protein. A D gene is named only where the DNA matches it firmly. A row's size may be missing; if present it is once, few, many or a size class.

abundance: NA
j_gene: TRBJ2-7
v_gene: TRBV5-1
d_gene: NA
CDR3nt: TGCGCCAGCAGCTTGGCGGGGGAGAGCGGGTTAACCTACGAGCAGTACTTC
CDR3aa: CASSLAGESGLTYEQYF

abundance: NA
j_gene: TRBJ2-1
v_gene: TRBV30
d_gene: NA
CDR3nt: TGTGCCTGGAGTTTAATAAATGAGCAGTTCTTC
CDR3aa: CAWSLINEQFF

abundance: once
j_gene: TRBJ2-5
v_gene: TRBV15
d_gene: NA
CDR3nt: TGTGCCACCAGCAGTCCACTCAGGGGCCGAGAGACCCAGTACTTC
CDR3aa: CATSSPLRGRETQYF

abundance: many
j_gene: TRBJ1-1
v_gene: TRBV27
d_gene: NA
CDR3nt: TGTGCCAGCAGTTATGGGGGAGGCCGGGCTTTCTTT
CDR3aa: CASSYGGGRAFF

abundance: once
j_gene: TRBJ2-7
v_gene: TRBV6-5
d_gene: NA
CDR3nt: TGTGCCAGCAGTTACACGAACAGGGTTTCGCATTCCGAGCAGTACTTC
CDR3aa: CASSYTNRVSHSEQYF

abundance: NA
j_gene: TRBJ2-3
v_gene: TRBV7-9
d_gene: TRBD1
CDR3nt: TGTGCCAGCAGCCGCGTGACAGGGCTGACGTCGGATACGCAGTATTTT
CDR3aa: CASSRVTGLTSDTQYF

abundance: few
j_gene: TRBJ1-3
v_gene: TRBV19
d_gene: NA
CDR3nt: TGTGCCAGTAGTATAGGCTGGAGCTCTGGAAACACCATATATTTT
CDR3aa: CASSIGWSSGNTIYF

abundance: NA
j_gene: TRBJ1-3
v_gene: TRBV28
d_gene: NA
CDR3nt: TGTGCCAGCAGTCCCTACCCTGGAAACACCATATATTTT
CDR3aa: CASSPYPGNTIYF

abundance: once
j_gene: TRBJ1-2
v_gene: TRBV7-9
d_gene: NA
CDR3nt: TGTGCCAGCAGCTTAGCGTCCGGACAGAAAAACTATGGCTACACCTTC
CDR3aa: CASSLASGQKNYGYTF

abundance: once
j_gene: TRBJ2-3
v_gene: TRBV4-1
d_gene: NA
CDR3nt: TGCGCCAGCAGCCAGGGAGGGGGTAGCACAGATACGCAGTATTTT
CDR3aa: CASSQGGGSTDTQYF

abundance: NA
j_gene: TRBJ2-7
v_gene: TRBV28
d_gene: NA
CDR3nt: TGTGCCAGCAGTTTATTGGGGGGGCTGTACGAGCAGTACTTC
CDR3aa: CASSLLGGLYEQYF

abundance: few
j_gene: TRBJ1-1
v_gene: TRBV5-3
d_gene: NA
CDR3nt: TGTGCCAGAAGCTTGGTTGAGGGGGATGGGACTGAAGCTTTCTTT
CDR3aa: CARSLVEGDGTEAFF

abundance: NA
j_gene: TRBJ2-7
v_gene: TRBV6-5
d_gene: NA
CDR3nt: TGTGCCAGCAGTTACAGTGGCAGGGCGACCCACGAGCAGTACTTC
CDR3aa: CASSYSGRATHEQYF

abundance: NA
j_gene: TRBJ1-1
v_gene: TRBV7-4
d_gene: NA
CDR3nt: TGTGCCAGCAGCTTACCTCACCAGGAGAACACTGAAGCTTTCTTT
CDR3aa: CASSLPHQENTEAFF

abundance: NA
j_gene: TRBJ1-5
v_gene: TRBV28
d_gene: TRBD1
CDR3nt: TGTGCCAGCAGCCGGGACAGGAATCAGCCCCAGCATTTT
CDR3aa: CASSRDRNQPQHF

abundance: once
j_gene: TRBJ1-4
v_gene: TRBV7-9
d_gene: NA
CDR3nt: TGTGCCAGCAGCTTAGCCCTCGACAGTAATGAAAAACTGTTTTTT
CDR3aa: CASSLALDSNEKLFF

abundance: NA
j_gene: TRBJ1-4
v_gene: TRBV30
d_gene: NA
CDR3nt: TGTGCCTGGAGCCCCTTCGGGGCTAATGAAAAACTGTTTTTT
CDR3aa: CAWSPFGANEKLFF

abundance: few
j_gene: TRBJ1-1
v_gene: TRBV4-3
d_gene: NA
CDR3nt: TGCGCCAGCAGCCAAGAGACACGCCCAAACACTGAAGCTTTCTTT
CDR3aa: CASSQETRPNTEAFF

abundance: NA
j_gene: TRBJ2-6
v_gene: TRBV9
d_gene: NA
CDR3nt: TGTGCCAGCAGCCCCGGGACAACTGGGGCCAACGTCCTGACTTTC
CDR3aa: CASSPGTTGANVLTF

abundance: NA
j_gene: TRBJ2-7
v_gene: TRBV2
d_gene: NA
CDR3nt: TGTGCCAGCAAGATGACACAGACCTCCTACGAGCAGTACTTC
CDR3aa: CASKMTQTSYEQYF

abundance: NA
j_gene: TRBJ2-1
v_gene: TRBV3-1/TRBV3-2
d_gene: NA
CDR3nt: TGTGCCAGCAGCCTTACATTTGGGCTTCTGAGCTCCTACAATGAGCAGTTCTTC
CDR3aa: CASSLTFGLLSSYNEQFF

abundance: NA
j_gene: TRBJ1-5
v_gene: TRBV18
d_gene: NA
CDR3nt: TGTGCCAGCTCAGCCGAGACAGTTAGCAATCAGCCCCAGCATTTT
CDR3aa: CASSAETVSNQPQHF

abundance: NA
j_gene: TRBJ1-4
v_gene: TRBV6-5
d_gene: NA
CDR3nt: TGTGCCAGCAGCGGTCTGACATTGGCTAATGAAAAACTGTTTTTT
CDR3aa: CASSGLTLANEKLFF

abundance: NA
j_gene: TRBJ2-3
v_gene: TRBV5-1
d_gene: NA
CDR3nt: TGCGCCAGCAGCTTGGGCGGAAGCACAGATACGCAGTATTTT
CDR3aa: CASSLGGSTDTQYF

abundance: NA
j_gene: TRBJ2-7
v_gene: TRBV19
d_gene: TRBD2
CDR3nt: TGTGCCAGTGGACTAGCGGGGGGGACTTACGAGCAGTACTTC
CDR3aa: CASGLAGGTYEQYF

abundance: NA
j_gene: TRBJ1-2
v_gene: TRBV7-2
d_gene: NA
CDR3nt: TGTGCCAGCAGCTTGGTGACAGGCGATAACTATGGCTACACCTTC
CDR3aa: CASSLVTGDNYGYTF

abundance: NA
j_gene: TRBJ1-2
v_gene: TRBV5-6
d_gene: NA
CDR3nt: TGTGCCAGCAGCCTCCGGACAGCTGAGTATGGCTACACCTTC
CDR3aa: CASSLRTAEYGYTF

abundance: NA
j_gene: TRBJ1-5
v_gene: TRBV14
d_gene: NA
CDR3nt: TGTGCCAGCAGACACTGCAGGGGTCGCAATCAGCCCCAGCATTTT
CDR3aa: CASRHCRGRNQPQHF

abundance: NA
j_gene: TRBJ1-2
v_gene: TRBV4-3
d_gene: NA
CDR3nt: TGCGCCAGCAGCCAAGGGGCACAGGGAAGCGCCTATGGCTACACCTTC
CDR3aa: CASSQGAQGSAYGYTF

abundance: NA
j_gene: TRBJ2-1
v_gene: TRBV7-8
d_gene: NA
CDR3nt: TGTGCCAGCAGCTTAGAGAGTTCTTTCATGGTGTACAATGAGCAGTTCTTC
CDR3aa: CASSLESSFMVYNEQFF

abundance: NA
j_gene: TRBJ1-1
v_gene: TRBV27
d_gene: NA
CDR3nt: TGTGCCAGCAGTGGATACGGGGGCACTGAAGCTTTCTTT
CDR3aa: CASSGYGGTEAFF

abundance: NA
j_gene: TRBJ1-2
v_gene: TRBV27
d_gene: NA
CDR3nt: TGTGCCAGCAGTTTACACACCTCCTATGGCTACACCTTC
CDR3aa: CASSLHTSYGYTF

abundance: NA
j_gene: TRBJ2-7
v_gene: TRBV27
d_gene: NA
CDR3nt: TGTGCCAGCAGTTTATCTGCAGGGGCTCTCTACGAGCAGTACTTC
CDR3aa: CASSLSAGALYEQYF

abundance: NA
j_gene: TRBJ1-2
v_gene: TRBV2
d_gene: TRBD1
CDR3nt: TGTGCCAGCAGAGCCGGGACAGGGGGCCGCAACTATGGCTACACCTTC
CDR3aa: CASRAGTGGRNYGYTF

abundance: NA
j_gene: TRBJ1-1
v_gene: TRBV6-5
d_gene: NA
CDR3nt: TGTGCCAGTCTGACGATTAAGGCGGGGAACACTGAAGCTTTCTTT
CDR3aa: CASLTIKAGNTEAFF

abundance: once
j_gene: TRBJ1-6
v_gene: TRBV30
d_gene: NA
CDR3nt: TGTGCCTGGAGTGAGGGTCAGGGAGGTAATTCACCCCTCCACTTT
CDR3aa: CAWSEGQGGNSPLHF

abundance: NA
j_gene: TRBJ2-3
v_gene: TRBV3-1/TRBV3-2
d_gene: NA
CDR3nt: TGTGCCAGCAGCCAATTCTCCACAGATACGCAGTATTTT
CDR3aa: CASSQFSTDTQYF

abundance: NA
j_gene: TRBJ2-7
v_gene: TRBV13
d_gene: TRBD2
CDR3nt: TGTGCCAGCAGCTTAGCAGGCGGGAGAGCTTCCTACGAGCAGTACTTC
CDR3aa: CASSLAGGRASYEQYF

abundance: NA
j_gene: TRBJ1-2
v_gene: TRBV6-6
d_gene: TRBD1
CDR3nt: TGTGCCAGCGATGGGACAGGGCGCTATGGCTACACCTTC
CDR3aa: CASDGTGRYGYTF

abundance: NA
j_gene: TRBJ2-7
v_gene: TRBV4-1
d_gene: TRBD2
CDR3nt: TGCGCCAGCAGCCCCGGGACTAGCGGACCCTACGAGCAGTACTTC
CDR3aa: CASSPGTSGPYEQYF

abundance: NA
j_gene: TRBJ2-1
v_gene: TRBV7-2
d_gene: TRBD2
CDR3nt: TGTGCCAGCAGCTTAGAACGACTAGCGGGGGGCAATGAGCAGTTCTTC
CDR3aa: CASSLERLAGGNEQFF

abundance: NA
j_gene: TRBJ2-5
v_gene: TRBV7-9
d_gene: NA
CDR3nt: TGTGCCAGCAGCTTAGGTCTGGCAAACAAAGAGACCCAGTACTTC
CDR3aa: CASSLGLANKETQYF

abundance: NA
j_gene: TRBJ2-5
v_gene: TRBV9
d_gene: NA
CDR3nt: TGTGCCAGCAGCGTAGAGGGGGTTCAAGAGACCCAGTACTTC
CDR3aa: CASSVEGVQETQYF

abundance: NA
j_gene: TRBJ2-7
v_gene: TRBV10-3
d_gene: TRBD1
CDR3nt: TGTGCCATCAGTGGGACAGGGGGATCCTACGAGCAGTACTTC
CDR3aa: CAISGTGGSYEQYF

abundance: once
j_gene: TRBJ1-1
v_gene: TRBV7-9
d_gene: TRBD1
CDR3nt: TGTGCCAGCAGCGGACAGGGAGTTGGGACTGAAGCTTTCTTT
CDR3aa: CASSGQGVGTEAFF

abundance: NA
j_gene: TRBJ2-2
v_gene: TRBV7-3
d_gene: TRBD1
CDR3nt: TGTGCCAGCAGCTTCTCGACAGGGCCCACCGGGGAGCTGTTTTTT
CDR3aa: CASSFSTGPTGELFF